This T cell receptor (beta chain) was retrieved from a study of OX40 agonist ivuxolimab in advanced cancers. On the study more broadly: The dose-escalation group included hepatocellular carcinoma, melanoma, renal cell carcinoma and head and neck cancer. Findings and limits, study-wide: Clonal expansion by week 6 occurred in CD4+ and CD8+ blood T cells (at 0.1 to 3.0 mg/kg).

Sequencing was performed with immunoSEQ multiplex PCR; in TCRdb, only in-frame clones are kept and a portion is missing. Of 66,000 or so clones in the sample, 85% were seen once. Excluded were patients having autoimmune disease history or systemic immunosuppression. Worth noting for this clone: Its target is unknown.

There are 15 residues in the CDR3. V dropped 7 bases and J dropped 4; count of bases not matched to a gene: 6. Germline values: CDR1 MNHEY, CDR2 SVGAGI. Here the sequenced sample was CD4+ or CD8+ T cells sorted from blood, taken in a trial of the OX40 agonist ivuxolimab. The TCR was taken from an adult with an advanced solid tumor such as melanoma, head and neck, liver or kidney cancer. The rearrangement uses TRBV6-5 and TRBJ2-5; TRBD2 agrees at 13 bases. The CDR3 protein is CASKTSGGIRETQYF. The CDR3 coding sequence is TGTGCCAGCAAGACTAGCGGGGGGATACGAGAGACCCAGTACTTC.